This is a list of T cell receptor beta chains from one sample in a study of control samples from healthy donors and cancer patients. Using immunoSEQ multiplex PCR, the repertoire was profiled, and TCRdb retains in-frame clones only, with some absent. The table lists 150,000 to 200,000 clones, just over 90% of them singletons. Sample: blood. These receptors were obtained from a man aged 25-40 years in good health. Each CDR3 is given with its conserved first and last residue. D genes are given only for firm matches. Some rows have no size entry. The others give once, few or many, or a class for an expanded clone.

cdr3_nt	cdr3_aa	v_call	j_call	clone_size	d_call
TGTGCCAGTAGTATAGGGGGCAGATCTTTCACAGATACGCAGTATTTT	CASSIGGRSFTDTQYF	TRBV19	TRBJ2-3	NA	NA
TGTGCCAGCAGTTACGGGACACAGAACACTGAAGCTTTCTTT	CASSYGTQNTEAFF	TRBV6-5	TRBJ1-1	once	NA
TGCGCCAGCAGTCCCGGACTAGCGGGAGCTCAAGAGACCCAGTACTTC	CASSPGLAGAQETQYF	TRBV10-2	TRBJ2-5	NA	TRBD2
TGCGCCAGCAGCTTAGATGGACAGGGCGCTGAAGCTTTCTTT	CASSLDGQGAEAFF	TRBV5-1	TRBJ1-1	NA	TRBD1
TGTGCCAGTAGTATAGATCTAGCGGGGGGCCAAGAGACCCAGTACTTC	CASSIDLAGGQETQYF	TRBV19	TRBJ2-5	NA	TRBD2
TGTGCCAGCAGCCTCGACATCCAGAACACTGAAGCTTTCTTT	CASSLDIQNTEAFF	TRBV7-2	TRBJ1-1	NA	NA
TGTGCCAGCAGTTTTTGGCCGAGCTACGAGCAGTACTTC	CASSFWPSYEQYF	TRBV12-3/TRBV12-4	TRBJ2-7	NA	NA
TGTGCCAGCAGTGACAGGGGTTCTCTCTATGGCTACACCTTC	CASSDRGSLYGYTF	TRBV27	TRBJ1-2	NA	TRBD1
TGTGCCAGCAGCCCCGGGACTACCCAAAGGGGAGAGACCCAGTACTTC	CASSPGTTQRGETQYF	TRBV11-2	TRBJ2-5	NA	TRBD2
TGTGCCTGGATGAGGGACTTTCAAGAGACCCAGTACTTC	CAWMRDFQETQYF	TRBV30	TRBJ2-5	NA	NA
TGTGCCAGCAGCTCCCCCCCCCAAGAGACCCAGTACTTC	CASSSPPQETQYF	TRBV7-6	TRBJ2-5	NA	NA
TGTGCCAGTGGCCCGGGGGCCTATGGCTACACCTTC	CASGPGAYGYTF	TRBV19	TRBJ1-2	NA	NA
TGTGCCAGCAGCCGGGGGGACAGGGGGCGTGGGGATACGCAGTATTTT	CASSRGDRGRGDTQYF	TRBV3-1/TRBV3-2	TRBJ2-3	NA	TRBD1
TGTGCCAGCACCGGCATAGCGGGAGGTTCCTACAATGAGCAGTTCTTC	CASTGIAGGSYNEQFF	TRBV27	TRBJ2-1	once	TRBD2
TGTGCCAGCAGTGAAGTTGGGACAGCCTACAATGAGCAGTTCTTC	CASSEVGTAYNEQFF	TRBV6-1	TRBJ2-1	NA	TRBD1
TGTGCCAGCAGTTTATCGGGGCTTCGGGACGGGGAGCTGTTTTTT	CASSLSGLRDGELFF	TRBV27	TRBJ2-2	NA	NA
TGTGCCAGCAGTGAGTATACTGGGGAGCAGTACTTC	CASSEYTGEQYF	TRBV25-1	TRBJ2-7	NA	NA
TGTGCCTGGAGTTCGACAGACACTGAAGCTTTCTTT	CAWSSTDTEAFF	TRBV30	TRBJ1-1	once	NA
TGTGCCAGCAGCCCGCTAGCGGGGGGGAGCACAGATACGCAGTATTTT	CASSPLAGGSTDTQYF	TRBV5-4	TRBJ2-3	once	TRBD2
TGTGCTAGCGAGGGACAGGCGAACACTGAAGCTTTCTTT	CASEGQANTEAFF	TRBV12-5	TRBJ1-1	once	TRBD1
TGTGCCAGCAGCCCACTGCTTGCCAAAAACATTCAGTACTTC	CASSPLLAKNIQYF	TRBV14	TRBJ2-4	NA	NA
TGTGCCAGCAGTTTAGGACGCCAGGCTAATGAAAAACTGTTTTTT	CASSLGRQANEKLFF	TRBV28	TRBJ1-4	NA	NA
TGTGCCAGCGCTTTCAGGGACAATCAGCCCCAGCATTTT	CASAFRDNQPQHF	TRBV7-9	TRBJ1-5	NA	NA
TGTGCCAGCAGCCAAGGAGGGAACAGGGGTGAAGCTTTCTTT	CASSQGGNRGEAFF	TRBV3-1/TRBV3-2	TRBJ1-1	NA	TRBD1
TGTGCCACCAGTGATTTGCGAGGATGGTTGAAGCTGGATAATAATTCACCCCTCCACTTT	CATSDLRGWLKLDNNSPLHF	TRBV24-1	TRBJ1-6	NA	NA
TGTGCCACCTCCCAGGGGGCGCGAGGCTACACCTTC	CATSQGARGYTF	TRBV24-1	TRBJ1-2	NA	TRBD1
TGTGCCAGCAGTCTTAACTATGGCTACACCTTC	CASSLNYGYTF	TRBV12-3/TRBV12-4	TRBJ1-2	NA	NA
TGTGCCAGTAGTATAGCCCAGGGGGCTGGCTATGGCTACACCTTC	CASSIAQGAGYGYTF	TRBV19	TRBJ1-2	once	TRBD1
TGCGCCAGCAGCCCACCAGGGGGGAGCTATGGCTACACCTTC	CASSPPGGSYGYTF	TRBV5-1	TRBJ1-2	NA	TRBD1
TGCAGCGTTCGGGATGGGGGACGGACCCAGTACTTC	CSVRDGGRTQYF	TRBV29-1	TRBJ2-5	NA	NA
TGTGCCAGCAGTTCCGGGACGCTTAAAAACATTCAGTACTTC	CASSSGTLKNIQYF	TRBV6-2/TRBV6-3	TRBJ2-4	NA	NA
TGTGCCAGCAGCTTAGTCTATTACAATGAGCAGTTCTTC	CASSLVYYNEQFF	TRBV7-8	TRBJ2-1	NA	NA